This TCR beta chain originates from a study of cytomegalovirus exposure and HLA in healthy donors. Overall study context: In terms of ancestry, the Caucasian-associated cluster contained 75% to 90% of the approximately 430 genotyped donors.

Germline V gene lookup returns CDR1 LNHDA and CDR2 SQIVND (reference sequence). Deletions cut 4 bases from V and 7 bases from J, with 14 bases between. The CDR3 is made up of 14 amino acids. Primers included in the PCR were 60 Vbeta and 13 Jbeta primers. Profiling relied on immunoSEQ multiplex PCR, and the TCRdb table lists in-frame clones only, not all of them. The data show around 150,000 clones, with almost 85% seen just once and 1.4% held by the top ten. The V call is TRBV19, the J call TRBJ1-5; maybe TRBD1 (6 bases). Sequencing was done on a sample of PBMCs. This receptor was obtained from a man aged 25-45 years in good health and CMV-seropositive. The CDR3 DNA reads TGTGCCAGTAGTACTACAGGGAAAGGACAGCCCCAGCATTTT. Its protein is CASSTTGKGQPQHF. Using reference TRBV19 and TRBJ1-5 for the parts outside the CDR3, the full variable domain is DGGITQSPKYLFRKEGQNVTLSCEQNLNHDAMYWYRQDPGQGLRLIYYSQIVNDFQKGDIAEGYSVSREKKESFPLTVTSAQKNPTAFYLCASSTTGKGQPQHFGDGTRLSIL.